This TCR beta chain was sequenced for a study of blood T cell repertoires in COVID-19. Study-wide context: Both acute and convalescent COVID-19 samples were obtained from the United States, Italy and Spain. T cells, B-cell-depleted T cells, or PBMCs supplied cDNA or gDNA.

From germline, CDR1 is SGHNT and CDR2 YENEEA. V shed 5 bases and J shed 10 bases, with 15 bases lying between them. This CDR3 spans 13 amino acids. Original analysis: Reference gene primer amplification gave estimated nucleated cell counts. Assay: immunoSEQ multiplex PCR; the TCRdb copy retains only in-frame clones and omits some. V and J calls and clone size are copied from that table; D and trimming were computed from the DNA. This sample has 130,000 or so clones, with 75% to 90% found just once. This TCR was recovered from a man between 40 and 49 years old with acute or convalescent COVID-19. The sample was peripheral blood. The J gene is TRBJ2-1, the V gene TRBV11-3; TRBD1 might be the D (6 bases). The CDR3 region has the DNA TGTGCCAGCAGCCCACAAACCGGGACAGAGCAGTTCTTC. Its protein product is CASSPQTGTEQFF.